These T cell receptor beta chains were read from a single sample in a study of OX40 agonist ivuxolimab in advanced cancers. Repertoires were generated with immunoSEQ multiplex PCR, while TCRdb's copy carries only in-frame clones and drops some. The sample contains 55,000 to 85,000 clones, 80% of which appear only once. The sample was CD4+ or CD8+ T cells sorted from blood, taken in a trial of the OX40 agonist ivuxolimab. Source of these receptors: an adult with an advanced solid tumor such as melanoma, head and neck, liver or kidney cancer. The CDR3 runs from the conserved cysteine through the conserved F or W. D genes are given only for firm matches. Expanded clones get a size class; other rows say once, few or many, or leave the size out.

V gene	D gene	J gene	clone size	CDR3 protein	CDR3 DNA
TRBV19	-	TRBJ1-1	-	CASSQRDGYTEAFF	TGTGCCAGTAGTCAAAGGGACGGATACACTGAAGCTTTCTTT
TRBV25-1	TRBD1	TRBJ1-1	-	CASSETGWDTEAFF	TGTGCCAGCAGTGAGACAGGGTGGGACACTGAAGCTTTCTTT
TRBV2	-	TRBJ1-1	-	CASGGEGTEAFF	TGTGCCAGCGGCGGGGAAGGCACTGAAGCTTTCTTT
TRBV19	-	TRBJ1-2	-	CASRRPAANYGYTF	TGTGCCAGTAGAAGACCGGCGGCAAACTATGGCTACACCTTC
TRBV7-6	TRBD1	TRBJ2-7	-	CASSATPGQEQYF	TGTGCCAGCAGCGCAACCCCGGGACAGGAGCAGTACTTC
TRBV7-2	-	TRBJ1-5	-	CASSSGGAGQPQHF	TGTGCCAGCAGCTCCGGGGGCGCCGGTCAGCCCCAGCATTTT
TRBV6-5	TRBD1	TRBJ2-1	-	CASSKPGQGNNEQFF	TGTGCCAGCAGTAAGCCGGGACAGGGCAACAATGAGCAGTTCTTC
TRBV5-1	TRBD1	TRBJ1-5	-	CASSLGDRDDQPQHF	TGCGCCAGCAGCTTGGGGGACAGGGATGATCAGCCCCAGCATTTT
TRBV29-1	TRBD1	TRBJ1-2	-	CSVVIGGSYGYTF	TGCAGCGTTGTGATAGGGGGCTCCTATGGCTACACCTTC
TRBV11-1	-	TRBJ2-5	-	CASSSDPAETQYF	TGTGCCAGCAGCTCCGACCCCGCCGAGACCCAGTACTTC
TRBV19	TRBD2	TRBJ2-3	-	CASSLVSSGADTQYF	TGTGCCAGTAGTCTAGTGTCTAGCGGTGCAGATACGCAGTATTTT
TRBV7-2	-	TRBJ1-4	-	CASSLTSTEKLFF	TGTGCCAGCAGCTTAACAAGCACCGAAAAACTGTTTTTT
TRBV9	-	TRBJ2-2	-	CASSVGGSNTGELFF	TGTGCCAGCAGCGTAGGGGGCAGCAACACCGGGGAGCTGTTTTTT
TRBV7-9	-	TRBJ2-7	once	CASREGTVSYEQYF	TGTGCCAGCAGAGAGGGGACGGTGTCCTACGAGCAGTACTTC
TRBV30	-	TRBJ2-2	-	CAWQLTGPNTGELFF	TGTGCCTGGCAACTCACAGGGCCGAACACCGGGGAGCTGTTTTTT
TRBV7-9	-	TRBJ1-6	-	CASSQDSGSPLHF	TGTGCCAGCAGCCAGGACAGCGGTTCACCCCTCCACTTT
TRBV4-2	-	TRBJ1-4	-	CASSQEMADLAFF	TGTGCCAGCAGCCAAGAGATGGCGGACCTGGCCTTTTTT
TRBV19	TRBD1	TRBJ1-5	-	CASSDRVQPQHF	TGTGCCAGTAGTGACAGGGTCCAGCCCCAGCATTTT
TRBV5-6	-	TRBJ1-5	-	CASSLDDLGPNQPQHF	TGTGCCAGCAGCTTGGACGATCTTGGACCCAATCAGCCCCAGCATTTT
TRBV6-5	-	TRBJ2-2	-	CASSFTIGELFF	TGTGCCAGCAGTTTTACAATCGGGGAGCTGTTTTTT
TRBV2	-	TRBJ2-3	-	CASSDRQGGNTQYF	TGTGCCAGCAGTGACAGGCAGGGGGGAAATACGCAGTATTTT
TRBV6-5	-	TRBJ1-2	-	CASNKGSPGYGYTF	TGTGCCAGCAACAAGGGTAGCCCAGGCTATGGCTACACCTTC
TRBV30	-	TRBJ1-2	-	CAWKWVGTAGYTF	TGTGCCTGGAAGTGGGTAGGGACCGCAGGCTACACCTTC
TRBV11-2	TRBD2	TRBJ2-3	few	CASSLGGTTKGDTQYF	TGTGCCAGCAGCTTAGGGGGGACTACCAAGGGAGATACGCAGTATTTT
TRBV2	-	TRBJ2-7	-	CASGRGSPPYEQYF	TGTGCCAGCGGGCGTGGGAGCCCCCCTTACGAGCAGTACTTC
TRBV5-1	-	TRBJ2-3	-	CASSAKLIRAEDTQYF	TGCGCCAGCAGCGCAAAACTGATAAGAGCGGAAGATACGCAGTATTTT
TRBV29-1	-	TRBJ1-1	-	CSVNREVRTEAFF	TGCAGCGTCAACAGGGAGGTGAGAACTGAAGCTTTCTTT
TRBV19	-	TRBJ1-5	-	CASSSTGSANQPQHF	TGTGCCAGTAGTTCAACAGGGTCCGCCAATCAGCCCCAGCATTTT
TRBV7-8	TRBD2	TRBJ2-5	-	CASSLAREWGGEETQYF	TGTGCCAGCAGCTTAGCGAGGGAGTGGGGAGGGGAAGAGACCCAGTACTTC
TRBV6-1	-	TRBJ2-2	-	CASSGASGELFF	TGTGCCAGCAGCGGGGCGTCCGGGGAGCTGTTTTTT
TRBV4-2	TRBD1	TRBJ1-1	-	CASSQETGRSTEAFF	TGTGCCAGCAGCCAAGAGACAGGGAGGAGTACTGAAGCTTTCTTT
TRBV19	-	TRBJ1-4	-	CAALGEKLFF	TGTGCCGCTTTGGGCGAAAAACTGTTTTTT
TRBV19	-	TRBJ2-3	-	CASSIPRGGTDTQYF	TGTGCCAGTAGTATACCGAGAGGGGGTACAGATACGCAGTATTTT
TRBV5-1	TRBD1	TRBJ1-4	once	CASSSQGVNEKLFF	TGCGCCAGCAGCTCACAGGGGGTCAATGAAAAACTGTTTTTT
TRBV5-8	-	TRBJ2-2	-	CASSLEGMNTGELFF	TGTGCCAGCAGCTTAGAAGGGATGAACACCGGGGAGCTGTTTTTT
TRBV11-2	-	TRBJ2-7	-	CASYSWGNEQYF	TGTGCCAGCTACTCCTGGGGGAACGAGCAGTACTTC
TRBV7-9	-	TRBJ2-7	few	CASSPFYEQYF	TGTGCCAGCAGCCCGTTCTACGAGCAGTACTTC
TRBV7-2	-	TRBJ2-2	-	CASSLVRTVGFTGELFF	TGTGCCAGCAGCTTAGTCCGGACGGTGGGTTTTACCGGGGAGCTGTTTTTT
TRBV2	TRBD2	TRBJ2-1	-	CASSEVLAGGYNEQFF	TGTGCCAGCTCCGAGGTTTTAGCGGGGGGTTACAATGAGCAGTTCTTC
TRBV30	TRBD2	TRBJ2-7	-	CAWSGTSRREQYF	TGTGCCTGGAGTGGGACTAGCCGACGCGAGCAGTACTTC
TRBV5-1	-	TRBJ2-2	-	CASSLTIFNTGELFF	TGCGCCAGCAGCTTGACAATATTCAACACCGGGGAGCTGTTTTTT
TRBV27	TRBD1	TRBJ1-6	-	CATTPLRGLYNSPLHF	TGTGCCACTACCCCACTTAGGGGGCTCTATAATTCACCCCTCCACTTT
TRBV5-5	-	TRBJ1-2	-	CASSSSPTDYYGYTF	TGTGCCAGCAGCAGTAGCCCGACAGACTACTATGGCTACACCTTC
TRBV5-5	TRBD2	TRBJ2-5	few	CASSFASGGQGETQYF	TGTGCCAGCAGCTTTGCTAGCGGGGGCCAGGGGGAGACCCAGTACTTC
TRBV7-8	-	TRBJ1-1	-	CASSSSRGNTEAFF	TGTGCCAGCAGCTCAAGCAGGGGGAACACTGAAGCTTTCTTT
TRBV7-2	TRBD2	TRBJ2-1	-	CASSLELAVNEQFF	TGTGCCAGCAGCTTAGAACTAGCGGTCAATGAGCAGTTCTTC
TRBV25-1	-	TRBJ1-2	-	CASSETGTDYGYTF	TGTGCCAGCAGTGAAACCGGGACTGACTATGGCTACACCTTC
TRBV5-1	TRBD2	TRBJ2-2	-	CASSLSGGPLGELFF	TGCGCCAGCAGCTTGAGCGGGGGGCCCTTAGGGGAGCTGTTTTTT